This is a list of T cell receptor beta chains from one sample in a study of PD-1 and CTLA-4 blockade in melanoma. Clones were read by immunoSEQ multiplex PCR, and TCRdb kept only the in-frame ones, dropping some. The table lists around 31,000 clones, under 95% of them singletons. The sequencing here drew on CD8+ T cells from peripheral blood, taken from a patient given anti-PD-1 treatment. The receptors come from a human donor with melanoma. The conserved cysteine and the conserved F or W are not part of the CDR3 here.

TRBJ2-1,TRBV29-1,SVEDPGTSGGYSYNEQF
TRBJ1-2,TRBV6-5,ASRLQDTNYGYT
TRBJ2-2,TRBV19,ASSNGLYTGELF
TRBJ1-2,TRBV5-4,ASSTGTGGRDYGYT
TRBJ1-4,TRBV11-1,ASSLYRGEEKLF
TRBJ2-1,TRBV9,ASSPPRGNEQF
TRBJ1-5,TRBV2,ASSGGQGDNQPQH
TRBJ1-6,TRBV7-2,ASSLNSSPLH
TRBJ2-1,TRBV11-2,ASSSREGALYNEQF
TRBJ2-7,TRBV29-1,SVETTSEVYEQY
TRBJ2-1,TRBV30,AWSFRGRAYEQF
TRBJ2-2,TRBV30,AWSDRPHTGELF
TRBJ2-7,TRBV30,ALTGTAGSYEQY
TRBJ1-5,TRBV21-1,ASWDRVNQPQH
TRBJ2-1,TRBV6-1,ASSEGLAGGNEQF
TRBJ2-7,TRBV30,AWTSGYEQY
TRBJ1-5,TRBV2,ASSERPNQPQH
TRBJ1-1,TRBV29-1,SVTLNGGMNTEAF
TRBJ2-1,TRBV27,ASSLAGYNEQF
TRBJ2-4,TRBV7-9,ASSLEAAGGVQY
TRBJ1-5,TRBV28,ASSLWTSGGTSNQPQH
TRBJ1-1,TRBV4-1,ASSPEELENTEAF
TRBJ2-3,TRBV11-1,ASSESVETDTQY
TRBJ2-2,TRBV5-1,ASSPRTSGNGELF
TRBJ1-1,TRBV25-1,ASSEMGVTEAF